The T cell receptor beta chain under discussion was sequenced for a study of persistence of HIV-infected CD4 T cells. Findings and limits, study-wide: TCR oligoclonality correlated with proviral oligoclonality in the same sorted populations. The rare CMV-responding cells with HIV-1 proviruses were not separately TCR-sequenced. Compared with CD3/CD28-stimulated cells, CMV- and Gag-responding cells showed lower TCRbeta richness.

Overlapping HIV-1 Gag 15-mer peptides at roughly 1 ug per peptide per mL were used. CD40L-negative CD69-negative CD45RO-high memory CD4+ T cells were sorted as populations depleted of antigen-responding cells. Before stimulation, PBMCs underwent CD8+ T cell depletion. This was the immunoSEQ version 4 assay in survey mode. The method was immunoSEQ multiplex PCR; TCRdb's version includes in-frame clones alone and lacks a portion of them. The sample includes tens of thousands of clones, roughly 82% of them seen just once. The CDR3 runs 14 residues. V gave up 7 bases and J gave up 4 bases, with 14 bases separating them. From germline, CDR1 is MDHEN and CDR2 SYDVKM. This clone was seen a few times. Antigen specificity is unknown.

The clonotype comes from an adult woman with HIV who was CMV-seropositive. This specimen was CD4+ T cells sorted from PBMCs after roughly 18-hour stimulation, taken from a patient who received antiretroviral therapy. The rearrangement joins TRBV28 to TRBJ1-5; D remains ambiguous. The CDR3 here is CASTLIRANQPQHF. The CDR3 DNA reads TGTGCCAGCACCCTGATTAGGGCAAATCAGCCCCAGCATTTT.